This passage covers 27 T cell receptor beta chains from one sample sequenced in a study of blood T cells in healthy people across ages. Primed by a sample-barcoded 5' primer and a J-beta primer mix, a second PCR proceeded for 7 to 11 cycles. TCRdb processed the 5' RACE reads anew with MiXCR; each CDR3 protein has one entry. The sample shows some 1.5 million distinct CDR3 sequences, under 30% of them seen only once. Sequenced sample: blood. Receptor source: a woman aged 25 to 39 in good health.

This clonotype came up a few times. The chain links TRBV19 to TRBJ2-6; 7 bases agree with TRBD1. The V gene's germline CDR1 is LNHDA and CDR2 SQIVND (reference sequence). The CDR3 runs 16 residues. V trimming: 3 bases; J trimming: 0 bases; junction bases outside the gene matches: 2. CDR3 sequence reads: CASSINRGSGANVLTF. CDR3 sequence (DNA): TGTGCCAGTAGTATTAACAGGGGCTCTGGGGCCAACGTCCTGACTTTC.

The chain employs TRBV7-2 and TRBJ2-5; weak D call: TRBD2 (7 bases). Germline loops: CDR1 SGHTA, CDR2 FQGNSA. The length of the CDR3 is 14 residues. V gave up 5 bases and J gave up 5 bases, with 15 bases separating them. CDR3 residues: CASSRKGGGETQYF. CDR3 bases: TGTGCCAGCAGCCGTAAGGGCGGGGGCGAGACCCAGTACTTC.

The V gene is TRBV6-6, the J gene TRBJ2-5; D gene uncertain. Judging by the DNA end, TRBJ2-1 fits better; the J call may be wrong. CDR1 is MNHNY and CDR2 is SVGAGI in the germline V gene (reference sequence). The CDR3 consists of 11 residues. The CDR3 DNA is TGTGCCAGCAGTTACGTTGAGACCCAGTTCTTC. This gives the protein CASSYVETQFF.

In its sample, this clonotype was seen a few times. The chain employs TRBV6-5 and TRBJ2-2; no definite D call. This CDR3 is 16 amino acids long. V was pared by 0 bases and J by 5 bases, with 13 bases between. Germline V lookup: CDR1 MNHEY, CDR2 SVGAGI. Written as DNA, the CDR3 is TGTGCCAGCAGTTACTCGAACCGCGAGAGAACCGGGGAGCTGTTTTTT. It specifies CASSYSNRERTGELFF.

The genes are TRBV29-1 and TRBJ2-3; 7 bases agree with TRBD1. The germline V gene has CDR1 SQVTM and CDR2 ANQGSEA. The CDR3 length is 12 residues. The CDR3 loop is CLLTGSTDTQYF. In DNA form, the CDR3 reads TGCCTGTTGACAGGGAGCACAGATACGCAGTATTTT.

This clonotype was counted a few times. CDR3 nucleotide sequence: TGTGCCAGCAGTGCCCTTGGGACAGGGTCCCCCTACGAGCAGTACTTC. It translates to CASSALGTGSPYEQYF. The chain uses TRBV6-5 and TRBJ2-7, with 9 bases that match TRBD1. The germline V gene encodes CDR1 MNHEY and CDR2 SVGAGI. The trim removed 5 bases at V and 2 bases at J, leaving 10 bases unmatched. This CDR3 has 16 amino acids.

In this sample, this clonotype turned up a few times. V is TRBV7-9 and J is TRBJ1-1; no firm D call. Trimming shortened V by 5 bases and J by 3 bases, and 10 bases separated the two germline ends. This CDR3 has 13 amino acids. Germline values: CDR1 SEHNR, CDR2 FQNEAQ (reference sequence). DNA of the CDR3: TGTGCCAGCAGCGTGGTGGAGTACACTGAAGCTTTCTTT. As protein: CASSVVEYTEAFF. The full variable domain, with the rest looked up from reference TRBV7-9 and TRBJ1-1, is DTGVSQNPRHKITKRGQNVTFRCDPISEHNRLYWYRQTLGQGPEFLTYFQNEAQLEKSRLLSDRFSAERPKGSFSTLEIQRTEQGDSAMYLCASSVVEYTEAFFGQGTRLTVV.

This rearrangement joins TRBV5-1 to TRBJ1-2; 12 bases map to TRBD1. The CDR3 runs 18 residues. With 0 bases clipped from V and 8 bases from J, the junction kept 14 bases outside the gene matches. CDR1 is SGHRS, CDR2 YFSETQ, per germline. The CDR3: CASSLAGTGGDERKGYTF. The CDR3 nucleotides read TGCGCCAGCAGCTTGGCCGGGACAGGGGGCGACGAGAGAAAAGGCTACACCTTC.

The chain couples TRBV4-3 to TRBJ2-4; 14 bases agree with TRBD2. CDR1 is LGHNA and CDR2 is YSLEER in the germline V gene. With V trimmed by 1 base and J by 13 bases, 15 bases remained unmatched. This CDR3 is 18 amino acids long. CDR3 sequence reads: CASSQASRGLAGGHEQYF. The CDR3 DNA sequence: TGCGCCAGCAGCCAAGCGTCGCGCGGACTAGCGGGAGGCCATGAGCAGTACTTC.

The V and J genes are TRBV28 and TRBJ1-4, with unresolved D. Trimming took off 5 bases at V and 4 bases at J, with 11 bases between the two ends. CDR1 and CDR2 from the germline V gene are MDHEN and SYDVKM. This CDR3 is built from 14 residues. The CDR3 sequence is CASSQPTVNEKLFF. As DNA, the CDR3 is TGTGCCAGCAGTCAACCGACCGTTAATGAAAAACTGTTTTTT.

V and J are TRBV7-9 and TRBJ2-5, with D unclear. The V and J ends lost 0 bases and 4 bases respectively, with 12 bases between them. The CDR3 contains 15 residues. Germline V CDR1 and CDR2: SEHNR, FQNEAQ (reference sequence). This CDR3 is CASSLAVKNGETQYF. In DNA form, the CDR3 reads TGTGCCAGCAGCTTAGCGGTAAAGAACGGAGAGACCCAGTACTTC.

This clonotype was detected once. This clone may be a read error of a much larger clone one base away. CDR3 protein: CASSRRAPEGAYEQYF. DNA for the CDR3: TGTGCCAGCAGCCGCAGGGCCCCTGAGGGCGCCTACGAGCAGTACTTC. The J gene is TRBJ2-7, the V gene TRBV7-2; D possibly uses TRBD1 or TRBD2 (5 bases each). Germline CDR1 is SGHTA and CDR2 is FQGNSA. The V gene lost 5 bases and the J gene lost 2 bases, with 19 bases spanning the gap. The CDR3 loop spans 16 amino acids.

The chain has TRBV12-3 or TRBV12-4 and TRBJ1-1; TRBD1 matches at 10 bases. CDR3 length: 15 amino acids. After removal of 4 bases from V and 1 base from J, the junction contained 3 bases not matched to a gene. CDR3 amino acids: CASSWTGGRNTEAFF. The CDR3 coding sequence is TGTGCCAGCAGTTGGACAGGGGGGAGGAACACTGAAGCTTTCTTT.

A note on this clonotype: Just one base apart from a much larger clone, this may be a read error. The chain couples TRBV5-8 to TRBJ2-5, with 12 bases matching TRBD2. Trimming removed 7 bases from V and 11 bases from J; junction bases left unmatched: 18. This CDR3 spans 16 amino acids. CDR1 is SGHTS, CDR2 YDEGEE, per germline. The CDR3 nucleotides are TGTGCCAGCCGACCATCCACTAGCGGGAGGTGGAATGAGCAGTACTTC. It is translated as CASRPSTSGRWNEQYF.

The J gene is TRBJ2-5, the V gene TRBV12-3 or TRBV12-4; TRBD2 agrees at 9 bases. The V segment lost 4 bases and the J segment 11 bases; nucleotides outside the gene matches: 14. This CDR3 region has 15 residues. The CDR3 nucleotides read TGTGCCAGCAGTTCCAGCGGGGGGAACCACAATGAGCAGTACTTC. As protein: CASSSSGGNHNEQYF.

The chain couples TRBV12-3 or TRBV12-4 to TRBJ1-5, with 7 bases identical to TRBD1. This CDR3 contains 15 residues. Germline trimming cut 6 bases from V and 0 bases from J; bases unmatched to any gene: 5. CDR3 sequence reads: CASSRDRNSNQPQHF. The DNA for the CDR3 is TGTGCCAGCAGCCGGGACAGAAATAGCAATCAGCCCCAGCATTTT.

This clonotype was detected a few times. The CDR3 DNA reads as TGTGCCACCGGAGCCCTTGGACAGGGCGGGCGCAATGAGCAGTTCTTC. Amino acids: CATGALGQGGRNEQFF. The rearrangement uses TRBV24-1 and TRBJ2-1; 8 nucleotides align to TRBD1. V gave up 9 bases and J gave up 6 bases; unmatched junction bases: 15. The CDR3 is 16 amino acids. Looked up from germline, CDR1 is KGHDR and CDR2 is SFDVKD.

This clonotype was seen a handful of times. This chain joins TRBV28 and TRBJ2-7; D is uncertain. The CDR3 is 13 amino acids. V dropped 9 bases and J dropped 2 bases, with 14 bases sitting between them. Germline CDR1 is MDHEN and CDR2 is SYDVKM. The CDR3: CASKGPFPYEQYF. The CDR3 DNA reads as TGTGCCAGTAAGGGCCCCTTCCCCTACGAGCAGTACTTC.

The chain employs TRBV7-9 and TRBJ1-2; D might be TRBD1 (5 bases). The germline V gene encodes CDR1 SEHNR and CDR2 FQNEAQ (reference sequence). The CDR3 contains 14 residues. Trimming took 7 bases from V and 8 from J, leaving 20 bases between them. CDR3: CASNLGTQIKGYTF. In DNA, the CDR3 is TGTGCCAGCAACTTGGGGACTCAGATCAAGGGCTACACCTTC.

V is TRBV6-2 or TRBV6-3 and J is TRBJ2-4; TRBD2 matches at 15 bases. The CDR3 sequence is 13 residues long. V shed 5 bases, J shed 16 bases, and the junction held 6 bases outside the gene matches. Germline values: CDR1 MNHEY, CDR2 SVGEGT. The CDR3 sequence: CASSQGLAGGHYF. The CDR3 nucleotides are TGTGCCAGCAGTCAGGGACTAGCGGGAGGTCACTACTTC.

V and J are TRBV13 and TRBJ2-1, with TRBD1 matching over 8 bases. The CDR3 runs to 14 residues. V trimming: 6 bases; J trimming: 6 bases; junction bases outside the gene matches: 7. The germline V gene has CDR1 PRHDT and CDR2 FYEKMQ (reference sequence). CDR3 nucleotides: TGTGCCAGCAGTATCGGGACAGGAAGCAATGAGCAGTTCTTC. Amino acid sequence: CASSIGTGSNEQFF.

In this sample, this clonotype turned up a few times. The chain uses TRBV28 and TRBJ1-2; D unresolved. CDR3 length equals 12 residues. Germline V gene sequence: CDR1 MDHEN, CDR2 SYDVKM. V lost 7 bases and J lost 0, with 6 bases in between. The DNA for the CDR3 is TGTGCCAGCAAGCGAACTAACTATGGCTACACCTTC. It codes for CASKRTNYGYTF.

This clonotype was seen repeatedly, ten times or more. The CDR3 bases are TGTGCCAGCAGCCCACCCGAAGGGCCGACCTACAATGAGCAGTTCTTC. Residues: CASSPPEGPTYNEQFF. The chain employs TRBV7-9 and TRBJ2-1; D is ambiguous. The length of the CDR3 is 16 residues. V lost 5 bases to trimming and J lost 2 bases, with 16 bases between them. Looked up from germline, CDR1 is SEHNR and CDR2 is FQNEAQ (reference sequence).

Regarding this clonotype: Germline is not matched at one junction end, which may reflect a read error. V usage is TRBV9 and J usage is TRBJ1-2; D is undetermined. The CDR3 extends over 11 amino acids. Germline-derived CDR1 and CDR2 are SGDLS and YYNGEE. CDR3 sequence (DNA): TGTTCCAGCAGCCCCCAGGATGGCTACACCTTC. This encodes CSSSPQDGYTF. The full variable domain, completed using reference TRBV9 and TRBJ1-2, is DSGVTQTPKHLITATGQRVTLRCSPRSGDLSVYWYQQSLDQGLQFLIQYYNGEERAKGNILERFSAQQFPDLHSELNLSSLELGDSALYFCSSSPQDGYTFGSGTRLTVV.

About this clonotype: Here the CDR3 omits its conserved ending phenylalanine or tryptophan, so a read error is the likely source. V is TRBV9 and J is TRBJ2-1; the D is unclear. This CDR3 is built from 14 residues. Germline assignment: CDR1 SGDLS and CDR2 YYNGEE. V was clipped by 4 bases and J by 1 base, with 9 bases between them. As DNA, the CDR3 is TGTGCCAGCAGCCCCCATCTATCCTACAATGAGCAGTTCTTA. The encoded protein is CASSPHLSYNEQFL.

The chain combines TRBV4-1 with TRBJ2-3, with 8 bases aligning to TRBD1. V gave up 3 bases and J gave up 2 bases; unmatched junction bases: 7. The germline gives CDR1 MGHRA, CDR2 YSYEKL. This CDR3 is built from 16 residues. CDR3 protein: CASSHTTGDVTDTQYF. The CDR3 DNA reads as TGCGCCAGCAGCCACACGACAGGGGATGTCACAGATACGCAGTATTTT.

This clonotype occurred a few times. The V call is TRBV6-5, the J call TRBJ1-3, with D hard to call. V lost 0 bases and J 11 bases, leaving 17 bases between the germline ends. CDR3 length: 15 amino acids. Germline lookup yields CDR1 MNHEY and CDR2 SVGAGI. CDR3 sequence reads: CASSYSLQVDSAIYF. The CDR3 nucleotides read TGTGCCAGCAGTTACTCGCTGCAGGTGGATTCCGCCATATATTTT.